Listed here are 13 T cell receptor beta chains from one sample, sequenced in a study of CD8 T cells in Susac syndrome. Random hexamers were used to reverse transcribe an amount of about 0.45 to 1 ug RNA. TCRdb re-called the immunoSEQ multiplex PCR reads with MiXCR, one entry per CDR3 protein. The data contain about 110,000 distinct CDR3 sequences, about 95% of them singletons. The material sequenced was CD4+ T cells from PBMCs. The source is a human donor in good health.

The chain joins TRBV6-2 or TRBV6-3 to TRBJ2-7; D may be TRBD1 or TRBD2 (5 bases each). The V and J ends lost 0 bases and 0 bases respectively, with 12 bases between them. Germline lookup yields CDR1 MNHEY and CDR2 SVGEGT. This CDR3 has 16 amino acids. The CDR3 nucleotides read TGTGCCAGCAGTTACTCGAGAGGGACGAGCTCCTACGAGCAGTACTTC. Its protein product is CASSYSRGTSSYEQYF.

Written as DNA, the CDR3 is TGTGCCAGCAGCGTAGGCGGGAGAACTTACAATGAGCAGTTCTTC. Translation: CASSVGGRTYNEQFF. The chain recombines TRBV9 with TRBJ2-1, with 7 nucleotides matching TRBD2. Germline lookup yields CDR1 SGDLS and CDR2 YYNGEE. V trimming: 0 bases; J trimming: 4 bases; junction bases outside the gene matches: 4. This CDR3 contains 15 residues.

The rearrangement joins TRBV7-9 to TRBJ1-1; the D is unclear. The CDR3 has 15 amino acids. Germline V gives CDR1 SEHNR, CDR2 FQNEAQ (reference sequence). Between the trimmed V and J ends, which lost 1 base and 0 bases, there was a span of 9 bases. The CDR3 sequence: CASSLGSSLNTEAFF. The DNA for the CDR3 is TGTGCCAGCAGCTTAGGAAGCAGTCTGAACACTGAAGCTTTCTTT.

The rearrangement uses TRBV25-1 and TRBJ2-1; the D gene is possibly TRBD1 (5 bases). The CDR3 totals 16 residues. Deletions cut 5 bases from V and 1 base from J, with 15 bases between. Per germline, CDR1 MGHDK and CDR2 SYGVNS. The CDR3 spells CASSPHWGPSYNEQFF. In DNA form, the CDR3 reads TGTGCCAGCAGTCCGCACTGGGGCCCTTCCTACAATGAGCAGTTCTTC.

The gene calls are TRBV4-1 and TRBJ2-5; 9 nucleotides line up with TRBD1. The CDR3 totals 17 residues. The trim removed 4 bases at V and 3 bases at J, leaving 12 bases unmatched. Germline V gene sequence: CDR1 MGHRA, CDR2 YSYEKL. CDR3 nucleotide sequence: TGCGCCAGCAGCCGGGTGGGGACAGGGAGAGCGGAAGAGACCCAGTACTTC. The encoded protein is CASSRVGTGRAEETQYF.

The rearrangement joins TRBV2 to TRBJ2-1; no clear D gene. V lost 6 bases, J lost 5 bases, and 5 bases lay in between. CDR3 size: 11 residues. Germline V gives CDR1 SNHLY, CDR2 FYNNEI. CDR3: CASRLNNEQFF. DNA of the CDR3: TGTGCCAGCAGATTAAACAATGAGCAGTTCTTC. The full variable domain, completed using reference TRBV2 and TRBJ2-1, is EPEVTQTPSHQVTQMGQEVILRCVPISNHLYFYWYRQILGQKVEFLVSFYNNEISEKSEIFDDQFSVERPDGSNFTLKIRSTKLEDSAMYFCASRLNNEQFFGPGTRLTVL.

The chain combines TRBV24-1 with TRBJ2-3; TRBD1 agrees at 8 bases. CDR1 is KGHDR, CDR2 SFDVKD, per germline. Germline trimming cut 5 bases from V and 0 bases from J; bases unmatched to any gene: 3. The CDR3 is made up of 15 amino acids. CDR3 region: CATSVWTGSTDTQYF. In DNA, the CDR3 is TGTGCCACCAGTGTTTGGACAGGGAGCACAGATACGCAGTATTTT.

This rearrangement joins TRBV5-4 to TRBJ2-1; 15 bases agree with TRBD2. Unmatched junction bases numbered 18, after V lost 5 bases and J lost 9 bases. CDR1 and CDR2 (germline): SGHNT, YYREEE (reference sequence). The CDR3 has 19 residues. The CDR3: CASSQGLAGGPRDPTEQFF. CDR3 bases: TGTGCCAGCAGTCAAGGACTAGCGGGAGGGCCCAGGGATCCCACTGAGCAGTTCTTC.

The chain uses TRBV18 and TRBJ2-5; D gene ambiguous. The CDR3 consists of 14 residues. Germline CDR1 is KGHSH and CDR2 is LQKENI. Trimming shortened V by 4 bases and J by 5 bases, and 14 bases separated the two germline ends. The CDR3 loop reads CASSQTGPHETQYF. For the CDR3, the DNA is TGTGCCAGCTCACAGACTGGGCCCCACGAGACCCAGTACTTC.

DNA for the CDR3: TGTGCCAGCAGCCATCCCGGTGGCAATATAGCCAAAAACATTCAGTACTTC. Protein: CASSHPGGNIAKNIQYF. The genes are TRBV7-9 and TRBJ2-4; unclear D gene. From germline, CDR1 is SEHNR and CDR2 FQNEAQ (reference sequence). This CDR3 is built from 17 residues. V was pared by 5 bases and J by 0 bases, with 17 bases between.

The gene calls are TRBV7-9 and TRBJ2-2; D gene ambiguous. The V and J ends lost 3 bases and 7 bases respectively, with 9 bases between them. CDR3 size: 13 residues. Germline lookup yields CDR1 SEHNR and CDR2 FQNEAQ (reference sequence). The CDR3 loop reads CASSLEVNGELFF. As DNA, the CDR3 is TGTGCCAGCAGCTTGGAAGTAAACGGGGAGCTGTTTTTT.

The V gene is TRBV6-5, the J gene TRBJ2-7; the match to TRBD1 covers 8 bases. Looked up from germline, CDR1 is MNHEY and CDR2 is SVGAGI. Trimming removed 2 bases from V and 2 bases from J; junction bases left unmatched: 5. There are 15 residues in the CDR3. In nucleotides, the CDR3 is TGTGCCAGCAGTTACGCAGACAGGGGACCCTACGAGCAGTACTTC. Translated: CASSYADRGPYEQYF.

V and J are TRBV7-3 and TRBJ2-3; D is undetermined. This CDR3 comprises 15 residues. V lost 3 bases, J lost 0 bases, and 10 bases lay in between. CDR1 SGHTA and CDR2 FQGTGA come from the germline V gene. The chain's CDR3 is CASSFSGASTDTQYF. The CDR3 nucleotides read TGTGCCAGCAGCTTCTCCGGTGCTAGCACAGATACGCAGTATTTT.